Shown below are 25 T cell receptor beta chains from a single sample sequenced in a study of radiation and T cells in renal cell carcinoma. Produced via immunoSEQ multiplex PCR; TCRdb's table is partial and in-frame only. Here the sample spans 130,000 to 150,000 clones, around nine tenths being singletons. Time point here: blood 4 weeks post-SBRT, at nephrectomy. Noted treatment: 15 Gy SBRT to primary tumor, nephrectomy 4 weeks later. The sample was blood, taken from a patient whose treatment included radiotherapy and nephrectomy. Receptors were obtained from a woman in her fifties or sixties with renal cell carcinoma.

This chain joins TRBV18 and TRBJ2-2, with TRBD2 identical over 9 bases. The CDR3 is 18 residues long. V shed 0 bases, J shed 4 bases, and the junction held 9 bases outside the gene matches. The germline gives CDR1 KGHSH, CDR2 LQKENI. The CDR3 bases are TGTGCCAGCTCACCACCGAGGGTAGCGGGAGACATCACCGGGGAGCTGTTTTTT. Amino acid sequence: CASSPPRVAGDITGELFF.

V is TRBV7-2 and J is TRBJ2-1, with D perhaps TRBD2 (6 bases). This CDR3 is 13 amino acids long. Trimming took 7 bases from V and 7 from J, leaving 14 bases between them. The V gene's germline CDR1 is SGHTA and CDR2 FQGNSA. The CDR3 is CASTNGGVNEQFF. DNA for the CDR3: TGTGCCAGCACCAACGGAGGGGTGAATGAGCAGTTCTTC.

DNA for the CDR3: TGTGCCAGCAGTGAAGAGTACAATGGAGAAAAACTGTTTTTT. This translates into CASSEEYNGEKLFF. The genes are TRBV2 and TRBJ1-4; D not certain. This CDR3 is built from 14 residues. Trimming removed 1 base from V and 8 bases from J, with 11 bases in between. Germline CDR1 SNHLY, CDR2 FYNNEI.

The rearrangement uses TRBV9 and TRBJ1-1, with D unclear. Germline-derived CDR1 and CDR2 are SGDLS and YYNGEE. This CDR3 comprises 12 residues. V lost 3 bases to trimming and J lost 2 bases, with 5 bases between them. The CDR3 bases are TGTGCCAGCAGCGAGGTTAACACTGAAGCTTTCTTT. It translates to CASSEVNTEAFF.

This clone was seen a single time. This sequence joins TRBV7-2 and TRBJ1-2; a weak D match, TRBD1 (6 bases). V was clipped by 5 bases and J by 5 bases, with 24 bases between them. CDR1 and CDR2 from the germline V gene are SGHTA and FQGNSA. The CDR3 extends over 17 amino acids. CDR3 bases: TGTGCCAGCAGCACCCCGTACGGGGGCCCTAAGAAGTATGGCTACACCTTC. It codes for CASSTPYGGPKKYGYTF.

The chain carries TRBV6-1 and TRBJ2-3; D is possibly TRBD1 (5 bases). Trimming removed 3 bases at V and 6 bases at J, with 10 bases between. CDR1 and CDR2 from the germline V gene are MNHNS and SASEGT. The CDR3 spans 13 residues. The DNA for the CDR3 is TGTGCCAGCAGTGAGGGCCGACAGGATACGCAGTATTTT. Its translation is CASSEGRQDTQYF.

This clone turned up a few times. The rearrangement joins TRBV15 to TRBJ1-5; D unclear. Trimming left V 0 bases short and J 6 bases short, with 18 bases between. The CDR3 spans 17 residues. CDR1 and CDR2 (germline): LNHNV, YYDKDF (reference sequence). CDR3 in amino acids: CATSREIGPSKGQPQHF. The CDR3, as DNA: TGTGCCACCAGCAGAGAAATCGGGCCGTCGAAGGGTCAGCCCCAGCATTTT.

V is TRBV6-4 and J is TRBJ1-1; D may be TRBD1 (6 bases). Deletions cut 6 bases from V and 7 bases from J, with 21 bases between. Germline CDR1 reads MRHNA; CDR2 reads SNTAGT. The CDR3 runs to 15 residues. As DNA, the CDR3 is TGTGCCAGCAGGATGGGGGGCGCTACACTGGGTGAAGCTTTCTTT. Translated, it gives CASRMGGATLGEAFF.

The chain is built from TRBV5-1 and TRBJ1-2; no reliable D call. The CDR3 consists of 15 residues. Per germline, CDR1 SGHRS and CDR2 YFSETQ. Trimming pared 0 bases from V and 8 bases from J, leaving 17 bases between. CDR3 residues: CASSLVGDPAFGYTF. The CDR3 region has the DNA TGCGCCAGCAGCTTGGTTGGGGATCCGGCCTTCGGCTACACCTTC.

This clone was observed once. The chain is built from TRBV6-5 and TRBJ2-7; tentatively, D is TRBD1 (6 bases). CDR3 length equals 14 residues. The V gene lost 0 bases and the J gene lost 7 bases, with 13 bases spanning the gap. Germline lookup yields CDR1 MNHEY and CDR2 SVGAGI. The CDR3 coding sequence is TGTGCCAGCAGTTACTCGAGGGGGTTGGGAGAGCAGTACTTC. As protein: CASSYSRGLGEQYF.

J is TRBJ1-1 and V is TRBV10-3, with D possibly TRBD1 on 6 matching bases. This CDR3 contains 13 residues. CDR1 and CDR2 from the germline V gene are ENHRY and SYGVKD. V was pared by 7 bases and J by 3 bases, with 12 bases between. CDR3 bases: TGTGCCATCACACGCAGGGGACACACTGAAGCTTTCTTT. It specifies CAITRRGHTEAFF.

The genes are TRBV7-3 and TRBJ2-7; tentatively, D is TRBD1 or TRBD2 (6 bases each). The V gene's germline CDR1 is SGHTA and CDR2 FQGTGA. Between the trimmed V and J ends, which lost 1 base and 5 bases, there was a span of 18 bases. CDR3 length: 16 residues. The CDR3 DNA reads TGTGCCAGCAGCTTAAAGGGGGGCAGGAAGGAAAACGAGCAGTACTTC. It translates to CASSLKGGRKENEQYF.

This sequence joins TRBV4-1 and TRBJ2-1; D remains ambiguous. CDR3 size: 13 residues. CDR1 is MGHRA, CDR2 YSYEKL, per germline. V was pared by 4 bases and J by 10 bases, with 14 bases between. CDR3 nucleotides: TGCGCCAGCAGCCCAGGCCCTGGCAGAGAGCAGTTCTTC. Its translation is CASSPGPGREQFF.

CDR3 sequence reads: CASSQARANTGELFF. CDR3 nucleotide sequence: TGCGCCAGCAGCCAAGCTAGGGCGAACACCGGGGAGCTGTTTTTT. J is TRBJ2-2 and V is TRBV4-3; unclear D gene. The CDR3 extends over 15 amino acids. V was cut by 1 base and J by 0 bases, with 6 bases left in between. Looked up from germline, CDR1 is LGHNA and CDR2 is YSLEER.

The V call is TRBV5-1, the J call TRBJ2-5, with D possibly TRBD2 on 5 matching bases. Deletions cut 1 base from V and 2 bases from J, with 9 bases between. This CDR3 contains 14 residues. Germline loops: CDR1 SGHRS, CDR2 YFSETQ. The CDR3 sequence is CASSLLGRQETQYF. Written as DNA, the CDR3 is TGCGCCAGCAGCTTGTTAGGGAGACAAGAGACCCAGTACTTC.

The chain recombines TRBV7-9 with TRBJ1-4; no reliable D call. Germline loops: CDR1 SEHNR, CDR2 FQNEAQ (reference sequence). V was cut by 5 bases and J by 1 base, with 17 bases left in between. The length of the CDR3 is 17 residues. The CDR3 DNA reads TGTGCCAGCAGCCCCAAATTCCCGAAGGGAACTAATGAAAAACTGTTTTTT. Encoded protein: CASSPKFPKGTNEKLFF.

The chain combines TRBV19 with TRBJ2-5; 10 bases fit TRBD2. CDR1 and CDR2 from the germline V gene are LNHDA and SQIVND (reference sequence). The CDR3 length is 14 residues. J lost 2 bases, V lost 6 bases, and 3 bases had no gene match. The CDR3 is CASSPTSGQETQYF. The CDR3 DNA follows: TGTGCCAGTAGCCCGACTAGCGGGCAAGAGACCCAGTACTTC.

The genes are TRBV10-1 and TRBJ2-2, with 7 positions matching TRBD1. CDR3 length: 13 residues. In germline, CDR1 is WNHNN, CDR2 SYGVQD (reference sequence). The V and J ends lost 8 bases and 5 bases, in that order; junction bases with no gene match: 5. This CDR3 reads CASCAGGTGELFF. The CDR3 DNA sequence: TGCGCCAGCTGCGCAGGGGGAACCGGGGAGCTGTTTTTT.

The genes are TRBV5-5 and TRBJ1-3; 7 positions agree with TRBD1. V gave up 2 bases and J gave up 0 bases; unmatched junction bases: 2. CDR3 length equals 15 residues. Germline values: CDR1 SGHKS, CDR2 YYEKEE (reference sequence). The CDR3 DNA reads as TGTGCCAGCAGCTTAAGGGGGCTCTCTGGAAACACCATATATTTT. Encoded protein: CASSLRGLSGNTIYF.

This clone has only a few counts. The rearrangement uses TRBV11-2 and TRBJ1-2; possibly TRBD1 for D (5 bases). CDR1 and CDR2 from the germline V gene are SGHAT and FQNNGV. V was shortened by 2 bases and J by 8 bases, with 12 bases between the two germline ends. The CDR3 sequence is 13 residues long. The CDR3 nucleotides read TGTGCCAGCAGCTTAATGGCAGGGCTCGGCTACACCTTC. It codes for CASSLMAGLGYTF.

This clone has just a few counts. The genes are TRBV6-5 and TRBJ1-1; D gene uncertain. V lost 4 bases to trimming and J lost 4 bases, with 7 bases between them. This CDR3 contains 12 residues. The germline V gene encodes CDR1 MNHEY and CDR2 SVGAGI. CDR3 sequence: CASSSPVTEAFF. In DNA, the CDR3 is TGTGCCAGCAGTTCCCCTGTCACTGAAGCTTTCTTT.

The gene calls are TRBV5-1 and TRBJ2-3; D tentatively reads TRBD1 or TRBD2 (6 bases each). The CDR3 length is 15 residues. Trimming pared 4 bases from V and 0 bases from J, leaving 12 bases between. Looked up from germline, CDR1 is SGHRS and CDR2 is YFSETQ. CDR3 region: CASSRTGTSTDTQYF. The CDR3 DNA reads TGCGCCAGCAGCCGCACAGGGACTAGCACAGATACGCAGTATTTT.

V usage is TRBV27 and J usage is TRBJ1-4; D unclear. Germline-derived CDR1 and CDR2 are MNHEY and SMNVEV (reference sequence). The CDR3 is 15 amino acids. V was cut by 5 bases and J by 8 bases, with 18 bases left in between. In nucleotides, the CDR3 is TGTGCCAGCAGTCCGGGCCCCCAAGGAGGGGAAAAACTGTTTTTT. This codes for CASSPGPQGGEKLFF.

The rearrangement joins TRBV9 to TRBJ2-5; 15 bases map to TRBD2. V shed 6 bases, J shed 4 bases, and the junction held 7 bases outside the gene matches. The germline V gene has CDR1 SGDLS and CDR2 YYNGEE. The CDR3 totals 16 residues. This chain's CDR3 is CASTTGLAGGRETQYF. The CDR3 nucleotides read TGTGCCAGCACCACCGGACTAGCGGGAGGGAGAGAGACCCAGTACTTC.

The chain is built from TRBV4-3 and TRBJ1-4, with D unresolved. Germline assignment: CDR1 LGHNA and CDR2 YSLEER. Trimming cost V 2 bases and J 7 bases, with 17 bases left between them. The CDR3 extends over 16 amino acids. The CDR3 nucleotides read TGCGCCAGCAGCCAATCCTGGACCATGGAGGGTGAAAAACTGTTTTTT. This sequence encodes CASSQSWTMEGEKLFF.